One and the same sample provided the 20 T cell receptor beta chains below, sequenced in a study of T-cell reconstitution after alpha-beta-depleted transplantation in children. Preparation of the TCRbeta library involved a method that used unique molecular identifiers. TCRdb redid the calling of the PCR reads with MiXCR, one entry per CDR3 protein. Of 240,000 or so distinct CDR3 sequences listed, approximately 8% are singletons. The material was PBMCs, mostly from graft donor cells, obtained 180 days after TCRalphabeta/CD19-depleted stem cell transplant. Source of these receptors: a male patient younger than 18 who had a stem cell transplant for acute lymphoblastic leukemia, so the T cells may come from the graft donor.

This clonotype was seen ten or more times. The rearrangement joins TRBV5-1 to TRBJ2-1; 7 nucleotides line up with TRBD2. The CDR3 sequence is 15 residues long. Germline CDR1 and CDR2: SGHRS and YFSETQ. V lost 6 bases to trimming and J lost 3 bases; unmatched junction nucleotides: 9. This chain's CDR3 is CASMSWAGVYNEQFF. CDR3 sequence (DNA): TGCGCCAGCATGTCCTGGGCGGGGGTCTACAATGAGCAGTTCTTC.

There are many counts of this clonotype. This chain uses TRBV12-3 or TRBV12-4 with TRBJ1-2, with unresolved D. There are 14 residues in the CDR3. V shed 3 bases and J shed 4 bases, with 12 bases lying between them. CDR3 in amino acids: CASSFNRAAYGYTF. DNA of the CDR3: TGTGCCAGCAGTTTCAATAGGGCCGCCTATGGCTACACCTTC.

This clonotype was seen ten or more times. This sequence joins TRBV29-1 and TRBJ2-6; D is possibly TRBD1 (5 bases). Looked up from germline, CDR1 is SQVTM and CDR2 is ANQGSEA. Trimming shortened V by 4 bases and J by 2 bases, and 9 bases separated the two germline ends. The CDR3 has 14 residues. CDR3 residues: CSVVGAPGANVLTF. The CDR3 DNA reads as TGCAGCGTTGTAGGGGCGCCTGGGGCCAACGTCCTGACTTTC.

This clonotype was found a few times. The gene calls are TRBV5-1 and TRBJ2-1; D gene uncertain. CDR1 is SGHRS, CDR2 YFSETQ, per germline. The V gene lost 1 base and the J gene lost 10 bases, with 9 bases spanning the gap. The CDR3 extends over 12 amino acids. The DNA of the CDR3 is TGCGCCAGCAGCTTGCCGGCGGTCGAGCAGTTCTTC. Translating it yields CASSLPAVEQFF.

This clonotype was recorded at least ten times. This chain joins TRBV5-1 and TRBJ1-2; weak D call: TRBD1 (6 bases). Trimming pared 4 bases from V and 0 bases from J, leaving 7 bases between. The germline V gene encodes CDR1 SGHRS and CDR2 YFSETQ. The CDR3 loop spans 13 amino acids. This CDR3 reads CASSQGTNYGYTF. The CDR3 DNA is TGCGCCAGCAGCCAGGGGACTAACTATGGCTACACCTTC. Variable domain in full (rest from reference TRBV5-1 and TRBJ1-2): KAGVTQTPRYLIKTRGQQVTLSCSPISGHRSVSWYQQTPGQGLQFLFEYFSETQRNKGNFPGRFSGRQFSNSRSEMNVSTLELGDSALYLCASSQGTNYGYTFGSGTRLTVV.

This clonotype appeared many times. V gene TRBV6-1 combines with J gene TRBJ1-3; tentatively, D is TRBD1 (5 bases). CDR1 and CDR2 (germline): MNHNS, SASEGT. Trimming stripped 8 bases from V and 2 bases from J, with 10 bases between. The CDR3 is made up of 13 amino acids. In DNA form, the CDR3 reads TGTGCCAGCGGGAGAGGGGCTGGAAACACCATATATTTT. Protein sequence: CASGRGAGNTIYF.

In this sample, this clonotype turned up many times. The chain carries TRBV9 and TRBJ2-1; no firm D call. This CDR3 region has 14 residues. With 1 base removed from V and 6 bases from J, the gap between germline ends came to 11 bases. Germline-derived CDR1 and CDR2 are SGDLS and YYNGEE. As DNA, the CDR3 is TGTGCCAGCAGCGTAATAGGGTTACCCAATGAGCAGTTCTTC. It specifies CASSVIGLPNEQFF.

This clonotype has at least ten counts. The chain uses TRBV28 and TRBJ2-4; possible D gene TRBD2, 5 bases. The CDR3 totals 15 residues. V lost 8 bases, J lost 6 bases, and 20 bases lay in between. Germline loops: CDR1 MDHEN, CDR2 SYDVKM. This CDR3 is CASQALPPGLNIQYF. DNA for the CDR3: TGTGCCAGCCAAGCCCTACCTCCGGGATTAAACATTCAGTACTTC.

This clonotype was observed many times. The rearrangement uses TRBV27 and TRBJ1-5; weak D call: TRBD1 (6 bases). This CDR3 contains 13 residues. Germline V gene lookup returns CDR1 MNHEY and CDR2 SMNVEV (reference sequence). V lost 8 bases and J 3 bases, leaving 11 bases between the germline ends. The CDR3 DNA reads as TGTGCCAGCGGACAGTACCTCAATCAGCCCCAGCATTTT. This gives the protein CASGQYLNQPQHF.

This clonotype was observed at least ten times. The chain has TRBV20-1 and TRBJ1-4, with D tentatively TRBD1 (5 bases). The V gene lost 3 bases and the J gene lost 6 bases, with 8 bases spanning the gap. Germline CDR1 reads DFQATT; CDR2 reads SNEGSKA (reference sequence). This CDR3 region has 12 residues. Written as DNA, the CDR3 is TGCAGTGCTAGTGTGGGGGATGAAAAACTGTTTTTT. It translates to CSASVGDEKLFF.

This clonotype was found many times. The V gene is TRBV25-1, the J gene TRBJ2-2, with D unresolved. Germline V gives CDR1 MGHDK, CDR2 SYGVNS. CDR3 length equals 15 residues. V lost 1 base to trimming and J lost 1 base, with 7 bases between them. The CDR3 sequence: CASSEFWGNTGELFF. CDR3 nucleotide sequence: TGTGCCAGCAGTGAATTTTGGGGGAACACCGGGGAGCTGTTTTTT.

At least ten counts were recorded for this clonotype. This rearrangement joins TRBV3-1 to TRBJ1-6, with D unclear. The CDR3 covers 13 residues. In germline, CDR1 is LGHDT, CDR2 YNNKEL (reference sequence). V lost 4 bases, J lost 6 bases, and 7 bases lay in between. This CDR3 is CASSRLSNSPLHF. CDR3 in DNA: TGTGCCAGCAGCCGTCTGTCTAATTCACCCCTCCACTTT.

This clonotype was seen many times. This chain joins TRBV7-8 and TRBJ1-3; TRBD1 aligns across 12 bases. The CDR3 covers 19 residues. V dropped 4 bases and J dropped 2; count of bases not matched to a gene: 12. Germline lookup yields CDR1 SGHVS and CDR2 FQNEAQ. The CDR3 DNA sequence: TGTGCCAGCAGCTCCCCCGGGACAGGGGGCCTGACAGCTGGAAACACCATATATTTT. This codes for CASSSPGTGGLTAGNTIYF.

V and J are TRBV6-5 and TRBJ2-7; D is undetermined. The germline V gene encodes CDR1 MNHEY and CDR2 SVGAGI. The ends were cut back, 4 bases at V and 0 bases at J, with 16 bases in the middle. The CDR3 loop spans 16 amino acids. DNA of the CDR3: TGTGCCAGCAGTTGGAGTGACCCAAGGAGCTCCTACGAGCAGTACTTC. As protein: CASSWSDPRSSYEQYF.

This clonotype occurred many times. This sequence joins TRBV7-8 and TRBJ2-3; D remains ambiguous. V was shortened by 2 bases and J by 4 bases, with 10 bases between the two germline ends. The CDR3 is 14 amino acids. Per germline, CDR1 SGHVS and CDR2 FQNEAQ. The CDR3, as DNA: TGTGCCAGCAGCTTACTCCCTGGGGCAGATACGCAGTATTTT. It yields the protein CASSLLPGADTQYF.

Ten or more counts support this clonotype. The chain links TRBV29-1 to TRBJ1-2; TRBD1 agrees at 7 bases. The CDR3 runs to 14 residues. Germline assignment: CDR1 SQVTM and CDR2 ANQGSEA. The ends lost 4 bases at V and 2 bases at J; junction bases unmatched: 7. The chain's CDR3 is CSVVLGGENYGYTF. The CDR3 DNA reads TGCAGCGTTGTTCTAGGGGGCGAGAACTATGGCTACACCTTC.

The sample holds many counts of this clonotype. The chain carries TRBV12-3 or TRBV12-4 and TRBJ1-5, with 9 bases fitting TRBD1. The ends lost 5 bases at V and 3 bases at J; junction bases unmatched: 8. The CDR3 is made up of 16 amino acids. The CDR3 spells CASSRQTGGFNQPQHF. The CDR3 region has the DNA TGTGCCAGCAGTCGACAGACAGGGGGTTTCAATCAGCCCCAGCATTTT.

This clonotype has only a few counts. Here the CDR3 reads CASSYSKRLGASNQPQHF. CDR3 sequence (DNA): TGTGCCAGCAGTTACTCGAAGAGGCTCGGCGCCTCCAATCAGCCCCAGCATTTT. The rearrangement links TRBV6-5 to TRBJ1-5; D is unresolved. Trimming left V 0 bases short and J 3 bases short, with 18 bases between. The germline CDR1 and CDR2 sequences are MNHEY and SVGAGI. The CDR3 has 18 residues.

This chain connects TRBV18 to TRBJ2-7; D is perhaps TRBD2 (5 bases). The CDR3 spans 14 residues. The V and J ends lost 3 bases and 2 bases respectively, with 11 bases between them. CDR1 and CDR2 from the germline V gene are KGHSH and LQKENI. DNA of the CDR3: TGTGCCAGCTCACCGGTCGGACTGACCTACGAGCAGTACTTC. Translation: CASSPVGLTYEQYF.

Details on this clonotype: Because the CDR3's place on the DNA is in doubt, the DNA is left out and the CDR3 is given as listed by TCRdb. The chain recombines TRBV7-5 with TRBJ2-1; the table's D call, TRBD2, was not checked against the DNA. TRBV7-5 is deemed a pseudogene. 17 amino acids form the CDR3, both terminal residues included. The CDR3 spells CSPVPAGTRLALGSQFF.